This TCR beta chain appears in the sequencing data of a study of T cells in Graves' hyperthyroidism and ophthalmopathy. V trimming: 4 bases; J trimming: 1 base; junction bases outside the gene matches: 8. Per germline, CDR1 MNHEY and CDR2 SVGAGI. This CDR3 spans 17 amino acids. This clonotype was detected a few times. Amplification of TCR beta CDR3 regions was performed using RNA transcripts as template. First-round RT-PCR with HTBI primers amplified the TCR CDR3 region. Each CDR3 protein is one row after TCRdb ran MiXCR on the multiplex PCR reads. The profile covers fewer than 400,000 distinct CDR3 sequences, with 16% appearing a single time and approximately 31% taken by the ten largest.

The TCR sequence derives from a man aged 25-45 years with Graves' hyperthyroidism. The chain carries TRBV6-5 and TRBJ2-7; TRBD2 matches 12 bases. The sequencing input was blood. For the CDR3, the DNA is TGTGCCAGCAGTTCCCCTAGCGGGAGGGCCAAATCCTACGAGCAGTACTTC. It is translated as CASSSPSGRAKSYEQYF.